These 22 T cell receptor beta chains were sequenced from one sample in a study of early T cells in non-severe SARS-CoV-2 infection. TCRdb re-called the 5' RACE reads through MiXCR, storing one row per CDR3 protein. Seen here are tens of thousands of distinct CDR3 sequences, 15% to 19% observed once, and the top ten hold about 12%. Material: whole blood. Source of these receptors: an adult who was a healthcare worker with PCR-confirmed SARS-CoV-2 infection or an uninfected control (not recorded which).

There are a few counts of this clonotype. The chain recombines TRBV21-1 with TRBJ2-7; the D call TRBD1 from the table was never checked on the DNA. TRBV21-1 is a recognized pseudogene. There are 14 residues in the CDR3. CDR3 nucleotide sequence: TGTGCCAGCAGCACAGACACAGGGGTCTACGAGCAGTACTTC. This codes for CASSTDTGVYEQYF.

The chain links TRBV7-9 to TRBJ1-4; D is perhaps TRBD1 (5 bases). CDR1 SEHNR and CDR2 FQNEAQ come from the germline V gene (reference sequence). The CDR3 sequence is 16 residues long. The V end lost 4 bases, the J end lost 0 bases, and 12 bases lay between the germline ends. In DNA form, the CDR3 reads TGTGCCAGCAGCTCCGGGACGGAATCAACTAATGAAAAACTGTTTTTT. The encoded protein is CASSSGTESTNEKLFF.

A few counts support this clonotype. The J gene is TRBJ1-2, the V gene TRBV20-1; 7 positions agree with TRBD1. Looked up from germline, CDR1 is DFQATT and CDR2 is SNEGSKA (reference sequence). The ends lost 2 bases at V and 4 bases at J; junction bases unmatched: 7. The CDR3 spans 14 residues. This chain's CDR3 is CSARWDSRSYGYTF. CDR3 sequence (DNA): TGCAGTGCTAGATGGGACAGCAGAAGCTATGGCTACACCTTC.

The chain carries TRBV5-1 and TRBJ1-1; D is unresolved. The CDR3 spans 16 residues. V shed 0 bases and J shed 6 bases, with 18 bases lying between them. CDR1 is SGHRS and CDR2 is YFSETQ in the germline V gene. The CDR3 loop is CASSLDQSLRISEAFF. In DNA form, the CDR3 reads TGCGCCAGCAGCTTGGATCAGAGCTTAAGAATTTCTGAAGCTTTCTTT.

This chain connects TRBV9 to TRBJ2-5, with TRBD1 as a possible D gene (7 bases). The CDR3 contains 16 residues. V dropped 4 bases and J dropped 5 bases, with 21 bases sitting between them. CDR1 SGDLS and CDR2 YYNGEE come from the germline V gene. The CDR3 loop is CASSPAGRGYRETQYF. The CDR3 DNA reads TGTGCCAGCAGCCCAGCGGGCAGGGGGTATCGGGAGACCCAGTACTTC.

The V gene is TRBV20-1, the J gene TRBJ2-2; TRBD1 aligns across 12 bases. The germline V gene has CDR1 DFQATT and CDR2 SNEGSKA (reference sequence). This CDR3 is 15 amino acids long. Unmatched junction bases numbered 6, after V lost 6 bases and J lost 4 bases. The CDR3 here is CSARDRGRGTGELFF. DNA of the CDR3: TGCAGTGCAAGGGACAGGGGGCGAGGCACCGGGGAGCTGTTTTTT.

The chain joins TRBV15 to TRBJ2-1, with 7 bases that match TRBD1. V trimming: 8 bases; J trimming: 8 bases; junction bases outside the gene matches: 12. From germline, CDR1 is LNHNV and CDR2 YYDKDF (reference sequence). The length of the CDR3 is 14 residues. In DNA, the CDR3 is TGTGCCACCCGCGGACAGGATGGAAGCGATGAGCAGTTCTTC. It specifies CATRGQDGSDEQFF.

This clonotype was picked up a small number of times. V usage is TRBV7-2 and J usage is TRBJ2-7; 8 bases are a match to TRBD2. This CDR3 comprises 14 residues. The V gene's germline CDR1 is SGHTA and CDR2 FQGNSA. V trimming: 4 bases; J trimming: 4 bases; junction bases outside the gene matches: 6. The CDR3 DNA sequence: TGTGCCAGCAGCTATACCGGGACTAGTTACGAGCAGTACTTC. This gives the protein CASSYTGTSYEQYF. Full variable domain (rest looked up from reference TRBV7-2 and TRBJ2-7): GAGVSQSPSNKVTEKGKDVELRCDPISGHTALYWYRQSLGQGLEFLIYFQGNSAPDKSGLPSDRFSAERTGGSVSTLTIQRTQQEDSAVYLCASSYTGTSYEQYFGPGTRLTVT.

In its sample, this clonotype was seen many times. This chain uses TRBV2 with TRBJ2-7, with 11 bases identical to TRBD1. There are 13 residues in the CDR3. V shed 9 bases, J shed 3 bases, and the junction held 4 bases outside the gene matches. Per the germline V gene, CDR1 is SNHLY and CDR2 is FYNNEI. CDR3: CARAGTGGYEQYF. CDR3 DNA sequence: TGTGCCAGAGCCGGGACAGGGGGCTACGAGCAGTACTTC.

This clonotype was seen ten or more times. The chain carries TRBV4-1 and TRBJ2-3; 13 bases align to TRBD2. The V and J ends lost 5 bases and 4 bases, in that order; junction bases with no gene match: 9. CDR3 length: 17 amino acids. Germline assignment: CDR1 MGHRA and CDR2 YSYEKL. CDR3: CASSARLAGGVADTQYF. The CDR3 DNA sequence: TGCGCCAGCAGCGCACGACTAGCGGGAGGTGTCGCAGATACGCAGTATTTT.

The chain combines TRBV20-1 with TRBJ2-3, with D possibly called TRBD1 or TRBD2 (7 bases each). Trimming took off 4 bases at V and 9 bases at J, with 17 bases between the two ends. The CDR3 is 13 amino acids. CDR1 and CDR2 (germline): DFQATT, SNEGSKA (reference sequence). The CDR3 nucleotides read TGCAGTGCTACAGGGGGGGGTGTGAACACGCAGTATTTT. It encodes CSATGGGVNTQYF.

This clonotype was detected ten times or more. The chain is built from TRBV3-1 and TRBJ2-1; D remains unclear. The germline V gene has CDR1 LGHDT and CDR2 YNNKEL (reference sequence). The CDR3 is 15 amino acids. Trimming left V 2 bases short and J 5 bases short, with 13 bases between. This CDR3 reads CASSQSDSNDNEQFF. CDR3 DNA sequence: TGTGCCAGCAGCCAATCGGATTCGAACGACAATGAGCAGTTCTTC.

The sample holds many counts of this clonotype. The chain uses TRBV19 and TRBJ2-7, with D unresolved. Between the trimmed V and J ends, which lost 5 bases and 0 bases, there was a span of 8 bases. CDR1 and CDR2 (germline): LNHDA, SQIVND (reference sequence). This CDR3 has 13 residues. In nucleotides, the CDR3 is TGTGCCAGTAGTTTAACTGGCTCCTACGAGCAGTACTTC. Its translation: CASSLTGSYEQYF.

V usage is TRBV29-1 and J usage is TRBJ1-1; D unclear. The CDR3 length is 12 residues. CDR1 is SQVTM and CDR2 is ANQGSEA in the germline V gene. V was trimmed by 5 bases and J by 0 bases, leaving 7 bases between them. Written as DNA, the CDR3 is TGCAGCGTTATTATTATGAACACTGAAGCTTTCTTT. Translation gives CSVIIMNTEAFF.

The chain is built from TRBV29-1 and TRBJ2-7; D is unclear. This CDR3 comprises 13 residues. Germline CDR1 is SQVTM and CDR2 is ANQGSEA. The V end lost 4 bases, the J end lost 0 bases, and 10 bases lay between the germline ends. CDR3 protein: CSVGMGNSYEQYF. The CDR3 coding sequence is TGCAGCGTTGGAATGGGCAACTCCTACGAGCAGTACTTC.

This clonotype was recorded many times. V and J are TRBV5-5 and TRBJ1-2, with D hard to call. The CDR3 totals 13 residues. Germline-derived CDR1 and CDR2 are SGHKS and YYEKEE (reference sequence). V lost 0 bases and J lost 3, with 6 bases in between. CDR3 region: CASSLEMDYGYTF. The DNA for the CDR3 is TGTGCCAGCAGCTTGGAGATGGACTATGGCTACACCTTC.

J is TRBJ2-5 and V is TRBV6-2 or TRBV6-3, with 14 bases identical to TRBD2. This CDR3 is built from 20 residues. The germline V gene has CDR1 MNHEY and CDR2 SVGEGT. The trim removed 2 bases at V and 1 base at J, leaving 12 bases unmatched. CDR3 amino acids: CASSYEGLAGEFGIQETQYF. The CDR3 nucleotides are TGTGCCAGCAGTTACGAGGGACTAGCGGGAGAGTTCGGGATCCAAGAGACCCAGTACTTC.

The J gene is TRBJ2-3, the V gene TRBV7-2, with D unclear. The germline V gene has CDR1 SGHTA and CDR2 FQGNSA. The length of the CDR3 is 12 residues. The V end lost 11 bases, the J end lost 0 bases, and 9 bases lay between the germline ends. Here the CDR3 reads CADSTSTDTQYF. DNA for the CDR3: TGTGCCGACTCGACTAGCACAGATACGCAGTATTTT.

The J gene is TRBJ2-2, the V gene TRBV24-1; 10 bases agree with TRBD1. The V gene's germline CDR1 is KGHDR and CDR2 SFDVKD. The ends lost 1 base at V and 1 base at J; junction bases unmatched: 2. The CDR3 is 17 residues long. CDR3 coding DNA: TGTGCCACCAGTGATTTCCGGGACAGGGGGAACACCGGGGAGCTGTTTTTT. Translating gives CATSDFRDRGNTGELFF.

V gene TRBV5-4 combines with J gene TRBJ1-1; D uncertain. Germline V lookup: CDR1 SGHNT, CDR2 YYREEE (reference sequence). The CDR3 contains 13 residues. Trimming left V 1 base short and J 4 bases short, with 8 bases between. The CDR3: CASSLPRVTEAFF. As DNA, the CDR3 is TGTGCCAGCAGCTTGCCGAGGGTCACTGAAGCTTTCTTT. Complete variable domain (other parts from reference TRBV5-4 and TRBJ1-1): ETGVTQSPTHLIKTRGQQVTLRCSSQSGHNTVSWYQQALGQGPQFIFQYYREEENGRGNFPPRFSGLQFPNYSSELNVNALELDDSALYLCASSLPRVTEAFFGQGTRLTVV.

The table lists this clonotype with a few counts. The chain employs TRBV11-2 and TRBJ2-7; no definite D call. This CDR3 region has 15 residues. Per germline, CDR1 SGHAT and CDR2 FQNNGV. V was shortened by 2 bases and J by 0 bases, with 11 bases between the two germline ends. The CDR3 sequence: CASSLSLASSYEQYF. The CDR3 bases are TGTGCCAGCAGCTTATCCCTGGCTAGCTCCTACGAGCAGTACTTC.

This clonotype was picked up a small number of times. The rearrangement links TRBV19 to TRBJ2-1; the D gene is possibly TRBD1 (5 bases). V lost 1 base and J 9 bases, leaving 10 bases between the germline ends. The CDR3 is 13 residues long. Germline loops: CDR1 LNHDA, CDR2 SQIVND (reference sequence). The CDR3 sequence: CASSIAGSSEQFF. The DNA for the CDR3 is TGTGCCAGTAGTATAGCAGGGTCCAGTGAGCAGTTCTTC.